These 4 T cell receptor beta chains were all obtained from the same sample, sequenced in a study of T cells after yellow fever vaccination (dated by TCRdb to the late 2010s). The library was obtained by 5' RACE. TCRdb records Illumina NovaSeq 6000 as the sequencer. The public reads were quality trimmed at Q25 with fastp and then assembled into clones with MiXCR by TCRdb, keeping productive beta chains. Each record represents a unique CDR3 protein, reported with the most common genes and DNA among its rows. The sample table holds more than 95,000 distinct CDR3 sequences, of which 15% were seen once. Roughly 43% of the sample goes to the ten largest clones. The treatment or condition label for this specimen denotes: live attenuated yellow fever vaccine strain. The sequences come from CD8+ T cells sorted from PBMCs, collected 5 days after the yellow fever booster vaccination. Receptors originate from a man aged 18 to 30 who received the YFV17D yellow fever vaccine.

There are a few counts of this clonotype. CDR3 coding DNA: TGTGCCAGCAGTGAACAGGGATCGGCCAAAAACATTCAGTACTTC. Its translation is CASSEQGSAKNIQYF. The rearrangement uses TRBV12-3 or TRBV12-4 and TRBJ2-4; D perhaps matches TRBD1 (6 bases). CDR3 size: 15 residues. Trimming stripped 5 bases from V and 1 base from J, with 12 bases between.

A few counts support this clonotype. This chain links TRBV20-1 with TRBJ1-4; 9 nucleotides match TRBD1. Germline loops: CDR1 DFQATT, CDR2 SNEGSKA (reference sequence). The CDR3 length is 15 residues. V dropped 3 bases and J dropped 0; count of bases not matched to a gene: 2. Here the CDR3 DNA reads TGCAGTGCTAGGGACAGGGGCACAACTAATGAAAAACTGTTTTTT. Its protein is CSARDRGTTNEKLFF.

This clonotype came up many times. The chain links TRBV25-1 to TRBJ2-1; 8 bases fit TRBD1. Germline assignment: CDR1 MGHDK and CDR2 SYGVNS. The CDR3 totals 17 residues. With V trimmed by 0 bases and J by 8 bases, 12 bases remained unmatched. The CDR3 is CASSEYIRDRGRDEQFF. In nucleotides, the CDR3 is TGTGCCAGCAGTGAATATATTCGAGACAGGGGTCGGGATGAGCAGTTCTTC.

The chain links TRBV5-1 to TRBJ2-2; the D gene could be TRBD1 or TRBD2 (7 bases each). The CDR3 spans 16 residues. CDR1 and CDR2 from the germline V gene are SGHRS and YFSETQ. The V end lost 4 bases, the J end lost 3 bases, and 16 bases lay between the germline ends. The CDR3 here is CASSGGTTGDTGELFF. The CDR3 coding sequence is TGCGCCAGCAGCGGGGGGACTACAGGGGACACCGGGGAGCTGTTTTTT.